A selection of T cell receptor beta chains follows, all from one sample in a study of shared clonotypes between healthy human individuals. Assay used: immunoSEQ multiplex PCR; TCRdb lists only in-frame clones, some missing. There are about 2.3 million clones in the sample; roughly 90% occur only once, and 0.37% lies in the top ten. The sample consisted of naive CD4+ T cells from PBMCs. These receptors were obtained from a man aged 18 to 29 in good health. Some clones in this sample may be carry-over from other donors' samples. The CDR3 runs from the conserved cysteine through the conserved F or W. D genes are given only for firm matches. Rows give clone size only sometimes, using once, few, many, or a class for an expanded clone.

clone size | J gene | V gene | D gene | CDR3 protein | CDR3 DNA
. | TRBJ2-2 | TRBV19 | TRBD2 | CASISAAGVPGELFF | TGTGCCAGTATATCGGCGGCGGGAGTCCCCGGGGAGCTGTTTTTT
. | TRBJ2-1 | TRBV10-3 | TRBD2 | CAISQRDPGYNEQFF | TGTGCCATCAGTCAGCGGGACCCCGGATACAATGAGCAGTTCTTC
. | TRBJ2-5 | TRBV27 | . | CASSAGSKETQYF | TGTGCCAGCAGTGCGGGGAGTAAGGAGACCCAGTACTTC
once | TRBJ1-2 | TRBV7-9 | . | CANGTPDLENGYTF | TGTGCCAATGGGACGCCGGATTTGGAGAATGGCTACACCTTC
. | TRBJ2-1 | TRBV28 | . | CASPPTRSSYNEQFF | TGTGCCAGCCCTCCGACTCGCAGCTCCTACAATGAGCAGTTCTTC
. | TRBJ2-2 | TRBV7-2 | TRBD2 | CASSFGAGGNTGELFF | TGTGCCAGCAGCTTTGGAGCGGGGGGAAACACCGGGGAGCTGTTTTTT
. | TRBJ1-2 | TRBV6-1 | . | CASSLGGAYGYTF | TGTGCCAGCTCTCTTGGGGGGGCCTATGGCTACACCTTC
. | TRBJ1-4 | TRBV14 | . | CASSPTQVLNEKLFF | TGTGCCAGCAGCCCCACCCAGGTACTTAATGAAAAACTGTTTTTT
. | TRBJ1-1 | TRBV28 | . | CASIREGWTEAFF | TGTGCCAGCATTCGGGAGGGGTGGACTGAAGCTTTCTTT
once | TRBJ2-2 | TRBV7-8 | . | CASPLNLTNTGELFF | TGTGCCAGCCCCTTAAACCTCACGAACACCGGGGAGCTGTTTTTT
. | TRBJ2-7 | TRBV11-2 | . | CASSLAAYEQYF | TGTGCCAGCAGCTTAGCGGCCTACGAGCAGTACTTC
. | TRBJ1-5 | TRBV7-2 | . | CASSLDPDQPQHF | TGTGCCAGCAGCTTAGACCCGGATCAGCCCCAGCATTTT
. | TRBJ1-2 | TRBV6-5 | TRBD1 | CASRQPDRAGGYTF | TGTGCCAGCAGACAACCCGACAGGGCTGGGGGCTACACCTTC
. | TRBJ1-1 | TRBV28 | . | CASSSGEMNTEAFF | TGTGCCAGCAGTTCAGGAGAGATGAACACTGAAGCTTTCTTT
. | TRBJ2-5 | TRBV7-2 | . | CASSIKETQYF | TGTGCCAGCAGCATTAAAGAGACCCAGTACTTC
. | TRBJ2-5 | TRBV7-2 | . | CASSLFQLQPQETQYF | TGTGCCAGCAGCTTATTTCAGCTACAACCCCAAGAGACCCAGTACTTC
few | TRBJ2-2 | TRBV19 | . | CASRKQGTGELFF | TGTGCCAGTAGAAAACAAGGGACCGGGGAGCTGTTTTTT
few | TRBJ1-1 | TRBV6-5 | TRBD1 | CASSARDRGDTEAFF | TGTGCCAGCAGTGCCCGGGACAGGGGTGACACTGAAGCTTTCTTT
. | TRBJ2-1 | TRBV28 | TRBD2 | CASTLSTSGSYNEQFF | TGTGCCAGCACCTTATCAACTAGCGGCTCCTACAATGAGCAGTTCTTC
. | TRBJ1-2 | TRBV7-6 | . | CASSSGTTTGYTF | TGTGCCAGCAGCTCGGGGACAACAACTGGCTACACCTTC
. | TRBJ2-1 | TRBV28 | TRBD2 | CASSLGRASSYNEQFF | TGTGCCAGCAGTTTGGGGAGGGCTAGCTCCTACAATGAGCAGTTCTTC
. | TRBJ2-1 | TRBV7-9 | . | CATSQGQSSYNEQFF | TGTGCCACCTCACAGGGCCAAAGCTCCTACAATGAGCAGTTCTTC
. | TRBJ1-4 | TRBV14 | . | CASSFWQSFEVTNEKLFF | TGTGCCAGCAGCTTTTGGCAGTCCTTCGAGGTAACTAATGAAAAACTGTTTTTT
. | TRBJ2-3 | TRBV6-5 | TRBD1 | CASRLGQGSTDTQYF | TGTGCCAGCAGACTGGGACAGGGTAGCACAGATACGCAGTATTTT
. | TRBJ2-6 | TRBV27 | . | CACGGAAGANVLTF | TGTGCATGTGGGGGGGCGGCTGGGGCCAACGTCCTGACTTTC
once | TRBJ2-7 | TRBV28 | . | CASRRGGANEQYF | TGTGCCAGCAGGAGGGGGGGGGCGAACGAGCAGTACTTC
. | TRBJ2-2 | TRBV29-1 | TRBD2 | CSSSGKNTGELFF | TGCAGCTCTAGCGGGAAGAACACCGGGGAGCTGTTTTTT
few | TRBJ2-1 | TRBV5-1 | TRBD2 | CASSRSGTSYNEQFF | TGCGCCAGCAGTCGAAGCGGGACCTCCTACAATGAGCAGTTCTTC
. | TRBJ1-1 | TRBV11-1 | . | CASSTGWANTEAFF | TGTGCCAGCAGCACCGGGTGGGCGAACACTGAAGCTTTCTTT
once | TRBJ2-3 | TRBV4-1 | . | CASSQVGLASDTQYF | TGCGCCAGCAGCCAAGTCGGGTTAGCGTCTGATACGCAGTATTTT
. | TRBJ1-2 | TRBV28 | TRBD1 | CASSWGSAGTAYGYTF | TGTGCCAGCAGCTGGGGGTCTGCCGGGACAGCTTATGGCTACACCTTC
. | TRBJ1-3 | TRBV28 | . | CASSFRANSGNTIYF | TGTGCCAGCAGTTTCCGAGCTAACTCTGGAAACACCATATATTTT
. | TRBJ2-3 | TRBV7-9 | TRBD2 | CASSLGSGADTQYF | TGTGCCAGCAGCTTGGGCAGCGGGGCAGATACGCAGTATTTT
. | TRBJ1-5 | TRBV30 | . | CAWSVLGEGLGNQPQHF | TGTGCCTGGAGTGTACTAGGTGAGGGATTGGGAAATCAGCCCCAGCATTTT
. | TRBJ1-4 | TRBV2 | TRBD1 | CANGQGMGEKLFF | TGTGCCAACGGACAGGGGATGGGAGAAAAACTGTTTTTT
once | TRBJ2-4 | TRBV4-1 | TRBD1 | CASSQGRTGGVAKNIQYF | TGCGCCAGCAGCCAAGGCCGGACAGGTGGGGTAGCCAAAAACATTCAGTACTTC
. | TRBJ2-2 | TRBV10-1 | . | CASSERGYGNTGELFF | TGCGCCAGCAGTGAGAGAGGGTATGGTAACACCGGGGAGCTGTTTTTT
. | TRBJ1-3 | TRBV6-6 | TRBD1 | CASSLGTGGRNTIYF | TGTGCCAGCAGCCTTGGGACAGGGGGCCGAAACACCATATATTTT
. | TRBJ1-2 | TRBV7-2 | TRBD1 | CASSSTGGSGYTF | TGTGCCAGCAGCTCTACAGGGGGCTCTGGCTACACCTTC
once | TRBJ1-1 | TRBV28 | . | CASSSPGRLTEAFF | TGTGCCAGCAGTTCTCCGGGCAGGCTCACTGAAGCTTTCTTT
. | TRBJ2-1 | TRBV11-2 | TRBD2 | CASSLASLAGGEQFF | TGTGCCAGCAGCTTAGCTTCCCTAGCGGGAGGTGAGCAGTTCTTC
. | TRBJ2-5 | TRBV18 | . | CASSPPYDRGGGSQYF | TGTGCCAGCTCACCACCTTACGATCGCGGGGGCGGGTCCCAGTACTTC
. | TRBJ2-5 | TRBV5-1 | TRBD2 | CASSSGTSGAQETQYF | TGCGCCAGCAGCTCCGGGACTAGCGGAGCCCAAGAGACCCAGTACTTC
. | TRBJ2-2 | TRBV29-1 | TRBD1 | CSVRRDSLEELFF | TGCAGCGTCAGAAGGGACAGTCTTGAGGAGCTGTTTTTT
. | TRBJ2-1 | TRBV18 | . | CASSPPSFNEQFF | TGTGCCAGCTCACCCCCTAGCTTCAATGAGCAGTTCTTC
. | TRBJ1-1 | TRBV2 | . | CASSELLRRTEAFF | TGTGCCAGCAGTGAACTCCTGAGACGCACTGAAGCTTTCTTT
once | TRBJ2-3 | TRBV18 | . | CASSPATSADTQYF | TGTGCCAGCTCACCAGCAACTAGTGCCGATACGCAGTATTTT